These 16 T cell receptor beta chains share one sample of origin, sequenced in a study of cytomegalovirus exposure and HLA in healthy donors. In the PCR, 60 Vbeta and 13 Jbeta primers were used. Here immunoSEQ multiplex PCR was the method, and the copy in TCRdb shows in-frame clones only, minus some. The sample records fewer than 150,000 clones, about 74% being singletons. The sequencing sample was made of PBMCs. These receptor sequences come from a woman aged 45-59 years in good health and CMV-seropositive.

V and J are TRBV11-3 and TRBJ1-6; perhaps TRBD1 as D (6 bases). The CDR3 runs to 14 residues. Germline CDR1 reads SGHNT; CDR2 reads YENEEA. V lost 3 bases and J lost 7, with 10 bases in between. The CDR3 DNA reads TGTGCCAGCAGCTTGGCCAGGGGCAATTCACCCCTCCACTTT. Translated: CASSLARGNSPLHF.

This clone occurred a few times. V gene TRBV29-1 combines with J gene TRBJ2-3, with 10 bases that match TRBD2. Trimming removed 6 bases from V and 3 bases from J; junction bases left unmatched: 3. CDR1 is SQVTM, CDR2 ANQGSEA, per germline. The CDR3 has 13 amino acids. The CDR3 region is CSVIAGGTDTQYF. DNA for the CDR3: TGCAGCGTGATAGCGGGGGGAACAGATACGCAGTATTTT.

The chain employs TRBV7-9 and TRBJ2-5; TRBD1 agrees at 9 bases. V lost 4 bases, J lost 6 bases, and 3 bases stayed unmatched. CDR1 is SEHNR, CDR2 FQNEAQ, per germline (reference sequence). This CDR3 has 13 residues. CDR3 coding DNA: TGTGCCAGCAGCTCGGGACAGGGAAAGACCCAGTACTTC. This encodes CASSSGQGKTQYF.

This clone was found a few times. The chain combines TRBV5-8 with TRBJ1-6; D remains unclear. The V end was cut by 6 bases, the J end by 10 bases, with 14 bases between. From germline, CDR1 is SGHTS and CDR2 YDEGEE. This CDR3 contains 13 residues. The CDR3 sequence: CASNFDRSSPLHF. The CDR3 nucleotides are TGTGCCAGCAACTTCGATAGATCCTCACCCCTCCACTTT.

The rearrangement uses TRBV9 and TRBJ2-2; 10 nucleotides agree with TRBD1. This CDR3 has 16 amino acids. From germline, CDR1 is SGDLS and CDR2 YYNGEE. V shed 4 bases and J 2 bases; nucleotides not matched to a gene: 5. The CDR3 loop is CASSYGQGENTGELFF. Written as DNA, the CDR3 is TGTGCCAGCAGCTACGGACAGGGGGAAAACACCGGGGAGCTGTTTTTT.

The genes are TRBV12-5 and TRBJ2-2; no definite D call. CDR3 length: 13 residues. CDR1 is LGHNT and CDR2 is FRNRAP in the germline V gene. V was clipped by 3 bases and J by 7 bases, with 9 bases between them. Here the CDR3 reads CASGFVADGELFF. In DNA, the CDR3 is TGTGCTAGTGGTTTCGTGGCTGACGGGGAGCTGTTTTTT.

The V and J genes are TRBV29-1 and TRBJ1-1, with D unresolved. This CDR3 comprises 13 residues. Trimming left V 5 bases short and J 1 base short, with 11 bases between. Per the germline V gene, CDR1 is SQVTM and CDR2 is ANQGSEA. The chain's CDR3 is CSVLRGGNTEAFF. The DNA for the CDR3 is TGCAGCGTTCTCCGAGGAGGGAACACTGAAGCTTTCTTT.

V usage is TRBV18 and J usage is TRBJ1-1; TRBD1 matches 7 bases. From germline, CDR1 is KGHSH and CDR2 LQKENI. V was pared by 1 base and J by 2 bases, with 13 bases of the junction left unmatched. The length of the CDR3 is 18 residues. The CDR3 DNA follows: TGTGCCAGCTCACCACTGTCATCTGCAGGGGGAACAAACACTGAAGCTTTCTTT. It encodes CASSPLSSAGGTNTEAFF.

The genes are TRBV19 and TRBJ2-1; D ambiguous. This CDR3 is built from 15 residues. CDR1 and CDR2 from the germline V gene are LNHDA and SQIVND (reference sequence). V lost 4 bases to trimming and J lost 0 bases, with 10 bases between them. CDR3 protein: CASSRGLTSYNEQFF. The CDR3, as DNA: TGTGCCAGTAGTAGAGGTTTGACCTCCTACAATGAGCAGTTCTTC.

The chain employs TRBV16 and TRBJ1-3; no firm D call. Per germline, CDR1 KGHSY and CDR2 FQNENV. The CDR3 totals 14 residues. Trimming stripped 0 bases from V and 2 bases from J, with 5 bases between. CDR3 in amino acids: CASSQSLTGNTIYF. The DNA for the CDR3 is TGTGCCAGCAGCCAATCGTTAACTGGAAACACCATATATTTT.

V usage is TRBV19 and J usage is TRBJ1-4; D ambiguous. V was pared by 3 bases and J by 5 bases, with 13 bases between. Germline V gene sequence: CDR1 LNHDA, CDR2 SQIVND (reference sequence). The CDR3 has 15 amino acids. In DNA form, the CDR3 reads TGTGCCAGTAGTATTGGGCCAGGTCGGAATGAAAAACTGTTTTTT. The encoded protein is CASSIGPGRNEKLFF.

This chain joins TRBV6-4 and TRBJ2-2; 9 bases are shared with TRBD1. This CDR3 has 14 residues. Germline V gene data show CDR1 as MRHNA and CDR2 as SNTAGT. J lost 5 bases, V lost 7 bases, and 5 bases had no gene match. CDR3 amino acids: CASKEQGATGELFF. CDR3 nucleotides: TGTGCCAGCAAGGAACAGGGGGCGACCGGGGAGCTGTTTTTT.

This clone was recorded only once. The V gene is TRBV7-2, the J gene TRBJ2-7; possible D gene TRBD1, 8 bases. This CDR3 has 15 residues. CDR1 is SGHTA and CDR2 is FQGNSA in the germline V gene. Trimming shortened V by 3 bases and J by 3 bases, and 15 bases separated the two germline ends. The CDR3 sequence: CASSFSQGGIYEQYF. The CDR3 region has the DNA TGTGCCAGCAGCTTTTCACAGGGGGGGATCTACGAGCAGTACTTC. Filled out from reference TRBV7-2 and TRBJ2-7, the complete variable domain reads GAGVSQSPSNKVTEKGKDVELRCDPISGHTALYWYRQSLGQGLEFLIYFQGNSAPDKSGLPSDRFSAERTGGSVSTLTIQRTQQEDSAVYLCASSFSQGGIYEQYFGPGTRLTVT.

The CDR3 DNA reads TGTGCCGGAGACAGGGCCTCCTCCTACGAGCAGTACTTC. This gives the protein CAGDRASSYEQYF. This chain uses TRBV30 with TRBJ2-5; 7 bases line up with TRBD1. The J call may be wrong; the DNA end is better matched by TRBJ2-7. The germline CDR1 and CDR2 sequences are GTSNPN and SVGIG (reference sequence). There are 13 residues in the CDR3.

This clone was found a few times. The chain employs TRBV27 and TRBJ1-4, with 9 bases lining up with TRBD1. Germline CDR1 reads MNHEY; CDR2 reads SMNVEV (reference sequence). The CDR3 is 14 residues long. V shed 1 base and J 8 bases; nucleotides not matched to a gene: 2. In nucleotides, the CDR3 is TGTGCCAGCAGTTTATGGACAGGGGAGGAAAAACTGTTTTTT. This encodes CASSLWTGEEKLFF.

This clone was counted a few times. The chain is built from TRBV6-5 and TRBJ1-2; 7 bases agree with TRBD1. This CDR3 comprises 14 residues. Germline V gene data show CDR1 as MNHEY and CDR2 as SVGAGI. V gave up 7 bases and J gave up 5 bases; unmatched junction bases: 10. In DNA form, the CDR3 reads TGTGCCAGCACAATGACAGGGACATCATATGGCTACACCTTC. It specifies CASTMTGTSYGYTF.